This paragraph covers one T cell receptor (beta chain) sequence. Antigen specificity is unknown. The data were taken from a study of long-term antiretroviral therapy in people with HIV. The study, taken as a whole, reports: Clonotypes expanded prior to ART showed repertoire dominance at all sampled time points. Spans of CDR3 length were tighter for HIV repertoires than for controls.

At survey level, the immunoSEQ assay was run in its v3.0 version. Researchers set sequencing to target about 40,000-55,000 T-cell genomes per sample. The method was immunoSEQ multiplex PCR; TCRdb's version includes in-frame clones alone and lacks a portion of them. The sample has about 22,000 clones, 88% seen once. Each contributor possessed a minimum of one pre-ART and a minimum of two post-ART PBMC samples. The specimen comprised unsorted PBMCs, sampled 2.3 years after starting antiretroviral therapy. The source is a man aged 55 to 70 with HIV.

CDR3 nucleotides: TGTGCCAGCAGACAGGGACAGACCTACGAGCAGTACTTC. Its translation is CASRQGQTYEQYF. This chain connects TRBV6-5 to TRBJ2-7, with 7 bases matching TRBD1. Germline V gene data show CDR1 as MNHEY and CDR2 as SVGAGI. The CDR3 sequence is 13 residues long. Trimming cost V 6 bases and J 2 bases; bases outside gene matches: 4.